These 25 T cell receptor beta chains came from one sample sequenced in a study of control samples from healthy donors and cancer patients. Here immunoSEQ multiplex PCR was the method, and the copy in TCRdb shows in-frame clones only, minus some. The data hold about 100,000 clones, with more than 85% observed a single time. Input material: blood. Receptors were obtained from a woman aged 45-65 years in good health.

This clone came up once. CDR3 loop: CSARQGREQYF. CDR3 in DNA: TGCAGTGCTAGACAGGGGCGCGAGCAGTACTTC. The chain recombines TRBV20-1 with TRBJ2-7; weak D call: TRBD1 (6 bases). V was clipped by 2 bases and J by 6 bases, with 8 bases between them. The CDR3 has 11 residues. Germline CDR1 DFQATT, CDR2 SNEGSKA (reference sequence).

This clone was seen a handful of times. This chain joins TRBV24-1 and TRBJ2-2; perhaps TRBD2 as D (7 bases). V lost 7 bases and J 1 base, leaving 9 bases between the germline ends. Germline V gene lookup returns CDR1 KGHDR and CDR2 SFDVKD. The CDR3 is 14 residues long. CDR3 DNA: TGTGCCACCAGCGGGGGGCTGAACACCGGGGAGCTGTTTTTT. It is translated as CATSGGLNTGELFF.

The chain recombines TRBV5-1 with TRBJ2-1; D unclear. The length of the CDR3 is 14 residues. The germline CDR1 and CDR2 sequences are SGHRS and YFSETQ. Trimming shortened V by 2 bases and J by 8 bases, and 14 bases separated the two germline ends. Here the CDR3 DNA reads TGCGCCAGCAGCTTTGCCGCGCTGGGCGATGAGCAGTTCTTC. This codes for CASSFAALGDEQFF.

The CDR3 loop is CASSQSRINQPQHF. In nucleotides, the CDR3 is TGTGCCAGCAGCCAATCGCGCATCAATCAGCCCCAGCATTTT. V is TRBV16 and J is TRBJ1-5; no clear D gene. The CDR3 spans 14 residues. Germline CDR1 KGHSY, CDR2 FQNENV. V was cut by 0 bases and J by 3 bases, with 6 bases left in between.

This clone has only one observation. V and J are TRBV5-1 and TRBJ1-2; D remains unclear. The ends were cut back, 2 bases at V and 7 bases at J, with 12 bases in the middle. CDR1 SGHRS and CDR2 YFSETQ come from the germline V gene. The CDR3 has 13 amino acids. The CDR3 DNA reads TGCGCCAGCAGCTTCGGAGACTTTGCTGGCTACACCTTC. Protein product: CASSFGDFAGYTF.

The V gene is TRBV5-4, the J gene TRBJ1-2; D may be TRBD1 (6 bases). The CDR3 has 13 residues. Trimming cost V 0 bases and J 7 bases, with 10 bases left between them. Germline CDR1 reads SGHNT; CDR2 reads YYREEE (reference sequence). The CDR3 DNA reads as TGTGCCAGCAGCTTGGGGGCAGGGGTTGGCTACACCTTC. Its translation: CASSLGAGVGYTF.

The chain joins TRBV9 to TRBJ2-1; D unresolved. The CDR3 is 12 amino acids. Per germline, CDR1 SGDLS and CDR2 YYNGEE. Trimming removed 4 bases at V and 7 bases at J, with 9 bases between. CDR3 in DNA: TGTGCCAGCAGCCTTTTGGGGAATGAGCAGTTCTTC. Its translation: CASSLLGNEQFF.

This rearrangement joins TRBV6-5 to TRBJ1-3; TRBD1 is a possible D gene (5 bases). Germline V gene sequence: CDR1 MNHEY, CDR2 SVGAGI. The CDR3 totals 15 residues. Trimming removed 6 bases from V and 2 bases from J, with 14 bases in between. The CDR3: CASRIQGLPGNTIYF. CDR3 nucleotides: TGTGCCAGCAGAATTCAGGGCCTACCTGGAAACACCATATATTTT.

The V call is TRBV6-2 or TRBV6-3, the J call TRBJ2-3, with a tentative D call TRBD1 (5 bases). CDR1 and CDR2 (germline): MNHEY, SVGEGT. V lost 2 bases and J lost 3, with 24 bases in between. CDR3 length: 19 residues. The CDR3 nucleotides read TGTGCCAGCAGTTACATCCTCCTGATCCCGGCAGGGCGGACAGATACGCAGTATTTT. Translation gives CASSYILLIPAGRTDTQYF.

V usage is TRBV7-9 and J usage is TRBJ1-2; unclear D gene. Per the germline V gene, CDR1 is SEHNR and CDR2 is FQNEAQ (reference sequence). CDR3 length equals 12 residues. Trimming removed 1 base at V and 8 bases at J, with 8 bases between. Here the CDR3 reads CASSLGGWGYTF. DNA of the CDR3: TGTGCCAGCAGCTTAGGCGGCTGGGGCTACACCTTC. Filled out from reference TRBV7-9 and TRBJ1-2, the complete variable domain reads DTGVSQNPRHKITKRGQNVTFRCDPISEHNRLYWYRQTLGQGPEFLTYFQNEAQLEKSRLLSDRFSAERPKGSFSTLEIQRTEQGDSAMYLCASSLGGWGYTFGSGTRLTVV.

The chain couples TRBV6-2 or TRBV6-3 to TRBJ2-7, with a possible D match to TRBD2 (5 bases). CDR1 and CDR2 from the germline V gene are MNHEY and SVGEGT. The CDR3 is 15 residues long. V was clipped by 6 bases and J by 1 base, with 16 bases between them. CDR3 protein: CASSLWASGSYEQYV. CDR3 DNA sequence: TGTGCCAGCAGCCTGTGGGCAAGCGGATCCTACGAGCAGTACGTC.

J is TRBJ1-2 and V is TRBV10-3; D might be TRBD1 (5 bases). The CDR3 length is 16 residues. The germline CDR1 and CDR2 sequences are ENHRY and SYGVKD. V was cut by 4 bases and J by 1 base, with 16 bases left in between. CDR3 nucleotides: TGTGCCATCAGTGTCAAGACAGCCGGGAGTAACTATGGCTACACCTTC. This encodes CAISVKTAGSNYGYTF.

V and J are TRBV7-8 and TRBJ1-1; no firm D call. This CDR3 is built from 17 residues. Per the germline V gene, CDR1 is SGHVS and CDR2 is FQNEAQ. Trimming cost V 5 bases and J 0 bases, with 19 bases left between them. In DNA form, the CDR3 reads TGTGCCAGCAGCCTACTGGCCATAGGTTCGATGAACACTGAAGCTTTCTTT. This codes for CASSLLAIGSMNTEAFF.

CDR3 sequence: CASTLAGGHDEQFF. The CDR3 bases are TGTGCCAGCACTCTGGCGGGAGGGCACGATGAGCAGTTCTTC. V and J are TRBV9 and TRBJ2-1; 9 bases agree with TRBD2. Germline lookup yields CDR1 SGDLS and CDR2 YYNGEE. The CDR3 is 14 residues long. V was pared by 6 bases and J by 8 bases, with 9 bases of the junction left unmatched.

This clone came up once. V and J are TRBV2 and TRBJ2-1, with D uncertain. CDR3 size: 13 residues. The germline V gene encodes CDR1 SNHLY and CDR2 FYNNEI. The V end was cut by 8 bases, the J end by 3 bases, with 11 bases between. In DNA form, the CDR3 reads TGTGCCAGCGTCCAAACCGGCTACAATGAGCAGTTCTTC. Protein sequence: CASVQTGYNEQFF.

The chain employs TRBV10-1 and TRBJ1-1, with 7 bases that match TRBD1. V shed 6 bases and J 0 bases; nucleotides not matched to a gene: 1. The CDR3 spans 13 residues. Germline V gene sequence: CDR1 WNHNN, CDR2 SYGVQD (reference sequence). CDR3 coding DNA: TGCGCCAGCAGGGACAGGATGAACACTGAAGCTTTCTTT. It codes for CASRDRMNTEAFF.

This rearrangement joins TRBV3-1 (or the pseudogene TRBV3-2) to TRBJ1-1; tentatively, D is TRBD1 (6 bases). The CDR3 extends over 14 amino acids. Trimming left V 2 bases short and J 4 bases short, with 11 bases between. Germline V CDR1 and CDR2: LGHDT, YNNKEL (reference sequence). The CDR3, as DNA: TGTGCCAGCAGCCAATCACAGGGAGGCACTGAAGCTTTCTTT. This gives the protein CASSQSQGGTEAFF.

The J gene is TRBJ1-4, the V gene TRBV2; tentatively, D is TRBD1 (5 bases). Looked up from germline, CDR1 is SNHLY and CDR2 is FYNNEI. CDR3 length: 14 amino acids. The germline V and J ends were trimmed by 1 base and 4 bases, with 7 bases remaining between them. CDR3 DNA sequence: TGTGCCAGCAGTGAAGGGGGGGGTAATGAAAAACTGTTTTTT. As protein: CASSEGGGNEKLFF.

J is TRBJ2-7 and V is TRBV6-2 or TRBV6-3; the match to TRBD1 covers 7 bases. The trim removed 5 bases at V and 0 bases at J, leaving 4 bases unmatched. The CDR3 extends over 14 amino acids. Germline CDR1 is MNHEY and CDR2 is SVGEGT. CDR3 nucleotides: TGTGCCAGCAGTCCGACAGGGTACTCCTACGAGCAGTACTTC. This translates into CASSPTGYSYEQYF.

This chain joins TRBV24-1 and TRBJ1-5; D perhaps matches TRBD1 (5 bases). Per the germline V gene, CDR1 is KGHDR and CDR2 is SFDVKD. Trimming pared 3 bases from V and 5 bases from J, leaving 13 bases between. The CDR3 loop spans 15 amino acids. This CDR3 reads CATSDTVVGDQPQHF. The CDR3, as DNA: TGTGCCACCAGTGATACGGTGGTAGGGGATCAGCCCCAGCATTTT.

This clone was found a few times. The rearrangement uses TRBV5-1 and TRBJ1-2, with 9 bases lining up with TRBD1. CDR1 SGHRS and CDR2 YFSETQ come from the germline V gene. Trimming at V came to 3 bases and at J to 4 bases, leaving 7 bases not matched to a gene. The CDR3 length is 15 residues. In nucleotides, the CDR3 is TGCGCCAGCAGCTCGGGGACAGGGACTAGCTATGGCTACACCTTC. Protein product: CASSSGTGTSYGYTF.

CDR3: CASSPTYGEQFF. For the CDR3, the DNA is TGTGCCAGCAGCCCAACCTACGGTGAGCAGTTCTTC. The V gene is TRBV7-8, the J gene TRBJ2-1; D remains ambiguous. The CDR3 has 12 residues. In germline, CDR1 is SGHVS, CDR2 FQNEAQ. Trimming removed 5 bases from V and 9 bases from J, with 11 bases in between.

In this sample, this clone turned up once. This sequence joins TRBV28 and TRBJ1-5, with D hard to call. The CDR3 is made up of 13 amino acids. CDR1 and CDR2 (germline): MDHEN, SYDVKM. V was cut by 5 bases and J by 0 bases, with 5 bases left in between. CDR3 residues: CASSPGSNQPQHF. For the CDR3, the DNA is TGTGCCAGCAGTCCCGGTAGCAATCAGCCCCAGCATTTT.

The CDR3 sequence is CASEDTHGNQPQHF. The CDR3 nucleotides read TGTGCCAGTGAGGACACCCATGGCAATCAGCCCCAGCATTTT. V gene TRBV7-9 combines with J gene TRBJ1-5; D might be TRBD1 (5 bases). The CDR3 consists of 14 residues. Between the trimmed V and J ends, which lost 9 bases and 2 bases, there was a span of 14 bases. CDR1 and CDR2 from the germline V gene are SEHNR and FQNEAQ (reference sequence). The complete variable domain, with remaining parts taken from reference TRBV7-9 and TRBJ1-5, reads DTGVSQNPRHKITKRGQNVTFRCDPISEHNRLYWYRQTLGQGPEFLTYFQNEAQLEKSRLLSDRFSAERPKGSFSTLEIQRTEQGDSAMYLCASEDTHGNQPQHFGDGTRLSIL.

As concerns this clone: Its ends do not fully match the called genes, so a read error is possible. The rearrangement joins TRBV15 to TRBJ2-3; a weak D match, TRBD1 (6 bases). The CDR3 length is 14 residues. Germline loops: CDR1 LNHNV, CDR2 YYDKDF (reference sequence). CDR3 nucleotide sequence: TGTGCCACCAGTAGAGGGGGTAGCACAGATACGCAGTATTTT. Translation: CATSRGGSTDTQYF.